Following are 6 T cell receptor beta chains from one sample sequenced in a study of cytomegalovirus exposure and HLA in healthy donors. Assay: immunoSEQ multiplex PCR; the TCRdb copy retains only in-frame clones and omits some. The table lists hundreds of thousands of clones, over 80% of them singletons. The sample comprised PBMCs. The receptors here all came from a woman younger than 45 in good health and CMV-seropositive.

This chain joins TRBV6-4 and TRBJ2-7, with D possibly being TRBD2 (5 bases). In germline, CDR1 is MRHNA, CDR2 SNTAGT. Trimming removed 6 bases from V and 5 bases from J, with 17 bases in between. The CDR3 sequence is 14 residues long. CDR3 region: CASSVPRERDEQYF. The CDR3 DNA reads TGTGCCAGCAGCGTCCCTAGGGAGAGGGACGAGCAGTACTTC.

The count of this clone is one. The J gene is TRBJ1-1, the V gene TRBV13, with 8 nucleotides matching TRBD1. The V gene end was trimmed by 5 bases and the J gene end by 0 bases; junction bases not matched to a gene: 11. Germline CDR1 and CDR2: PRHDT and FYEKMQ (reference sequence). This CDR3 region has 17 residues. The CDR3 nucleotides are TGTGCCAGCAGCACGAACCACAGGGGGAGAGTGAACACTGAAGCTTTCTTT. This translates into CASSTNHRGRVNTEAFF. The full variable domain, completed using reference TRBV13 and TRBJ1-1, is AAGVIQSPRHLIKEKRETATLKCYPIPRHDTVYWYQQGPGQDPQFLISFYEKMQSDKGSIPDRFSAQQFSDYHSELNMSSLELGDSALYFCASSTNHRGRVNTEAFFGQGTRLTVV.

This chain connects TRBV25-1 to TRBJ2-7; D unresolved. In germline, CDR1 is MGHDK, CDR2 SYGVNS. There are 11 residues in the CDR3. V lost 8 bases, J lost 2 bases, and 7 bases lay in between. CDR3 protein: CASGAAYEQYF. The DNA of the CDR3 is TGTGCCAGCGGCGCGGCCTACGAGCAGTACTTC.

The chain is built from TRBV30 and TRBJ2-7; tentatively, D is TRBD1 or TRBD2 (5 bases each). Germline CDR1 is GTSNPN and CDR2 is SVGIG (reference sequence). The V and J ends lost 4 bases and 6 bases respectively, with 19 bases between them. CDR3 length: 14 residues. Here the CDR3 DNA reads TGTGCCTGGACCCACGGGGCCCAAGCCGTCGAGCAGTACTTC. It yields the protein CAWTHGAQAVEQYF.

The chain joins TRBV9 to TRBJ2-3; no firm D call. The V end was cut by 3 bases, the J end by 10 bases, with 15 bases between. CDR3 length: 13 amino acids. From germline, CDR1 is SGDLS and CDR2 YYNGEE. This CDR3 reads CASSGVGVTAQYF. Here the CDR3 DNA reads TGTGCCAGCAGCGGGGTTGGGGTTACCGCGCAGTATTTT.

V is TRBV19 and J is TRBJ2-7; D unclear. Trimming took off 4 bases at V and 6 bases at J, with 7 bases between the two ends. The CDR3 runs 11 residues. Germline-derived CDR1 and CDR2 are LNHDA and SQIVND (reference sequence). DNA for the CDR3: TGTGCCAGTAGTACCAGTAGCGAGCAGTACTTC. It codes for CASSTSSEQYF.